This is a list of T cell receptor beta chains from one sample in a study of Tregs in tolerant kidney transplant recipients. Repertoires were generated with immunoSEQ multiplex PCR, while TCRdb's copy carries only in-frame clones and drops some. The sample records about 94,000 clones, 93% being singletons. This specimen consisted of CD4+ T cells from blood, obtained before the transplant. The receptor set was obtained from a human donor who received a combined kidney and bone marrow transplant. Both conserved end residues are trimmed from each CDR3.

>TRBJ2-3|13|TRBV7-3
ASSRRDRGADTQY
>TRBJ1-1|11|TRBV19
ASSPLRGHGAF
>TRBJ2-7|14|TRBV6-5
ASSWSDRVDSYEQY
>TRBJ2-7|13|TRBV7-3
ASSLGLAGLNEQY
>TRBJ2-1|12|TRBV7-3
ASSLLTSSLEQF
>TRBJ2-1|13|TRBV11-2
ASSLAGGPYFLQF
>TRBJ2-1|13|TRBV7-2
ASSPWREGTNEQF
>TRBJ2-3|13|TRBV5-1
ASSRGTGTTDTQY
>TRBJ2-1|13|TRBV18
ASSPLGLAYNEQF
>TRBJ2-3|16|TRBV7-3
ASSLTHPSGGAMDTQY
>TRBJ2-2|13|TRBV19
ASSIRTGPTGELF
>TRBJ2-2|13|TRBV5-1
ASSWSAGNTGELF
>TRBJ1-3|9|TRBV20-1
SASAANTIY
>TRBJ1-4|12|TRBV30
AWSTGTINEKLF
>TRBJ1-6|13|TRBV5-6
ASSLGKTGGSPLH
>TRBJ1-1|10|TRBV7-3
ASSSSGTEAF
>TRBJ1-4|14|TRBV7-9
ASSLATGSVGEKLF
>TRBJ2-6|12|TRBV29-1
SVEGGRGANVLT
>TRBJ1-2|11|TRBV27
ASRDRENYGYT
>TRBJ1-1|10|TRBV19
ASSIKGAEAF
>TRBJ1-2|12|TRBV5-4
ASSLDLGAYGYT
>TRBJ2-3|9|TRBV6-5
ASSYPPPQY
>TRBJ2-6|16|TRBV28
ASSLLGQGMDGANVLT
>TRBJ1-1|15|TRBV5-1
ASSLRRQGLMNTEAF
>TRBJ2-3|13|TRBV5-6
ASSLEAGSTDTQY
>TRBJ2-3|16|TRBV9
ASSVGFSGRGVADTQY
>TRBJ2-7|12|TRBV5-8
ASSYRWASYEQY
>TRBJ1-5|12|TRBV30
AWDPTEQNQPQH
>TRBJ1-4|13|TRBV9
ASSPGTGSGEKLF
>TRBJ1-6|13|TRBV7-2
ASSPGTAYNSPLH
>TRBJ2-7|11|TRBV4-3
ASSQDRGYEQY
>TRBJ1-2|12|TRBV5-5
ASSLAGRRDGYT
>TRBJ2-7|8|TRBV6-1
ASSDRGAY
>TRBJ2-7|11|TRBV7-6
ASRGTGGGEQY
>TRBJ1-5|14|TRBV29-1
SVTPWGTYSNQPQH
>TRBJ2-2|12|TRBV30
AWSTGEDTGELF
>TRBJ2-3|13|TRBV9
ASSVGLAGTDTQY
>TRBJ2-7|13|TRBV5-1
ASSSGTGASYEQY
>TRBJ2-5|16|TRBV9
ASSVAISGTSGEETQY
>TRBJ1-5|14|TRBV19
ASSIYRGHSNQPQH
>TRBJ1-4|16|TRBV7-9
ASSLDRTGGAGNEKLF
>TRBJ2-2|12|TRBV5-5
ASSSRRVNGELF
>TRBJ2-1|19|TRBV12-5
ASGLVLKTPPSSGFYNEQF
>TRBJ2-1|14|TRBV7-7
ASSPPREGGYNEQF
>TRBJ2-7|13|TRBV6-5
ASSYSRREVYEQY
>TRBJ1-2|14|TRBV5-1
ASSLAGVTGDYGYT
>TRBJ2-5|13|TRBV11-3
ASSKGTSGRETQY
>TRBJ2-7|11|TRBV11-3
ASSLGTATEQY
>TRBJ2-7|14|TRBV9
ASSVAGGSSVREQY
>TRBJ1-2|12|TRBV5-1
ASSVTGVDYGYT
>TRBJ1-5|14|TRBV4-2
ASSQVGTESNQPQH